This T cell receptor beta chain was profiled in a study of shared clonotypes between healthy human individuals. Trimming cost V 3 bases and J 0 bases, with 9 bases left between them. CDR3 size: 15 residues. Germline lookup yields CDR1 SNHLY and CDR2 FYNNEI. The repertoire was sequenced with immunoSEQ multiplex PCR; TCRdb's copy has only in-frame clones and lacks some. The repertoire consists of hundreds of thousands of clones, with less than 85% occurring once and the leading ten covering 8% to 13%. A note on this clone: Additional DNA sequences in this sample encode the identical CDR3.

This clonotype was obtained from a man aged 25 to 40 in good health. Sequenced material: memory CD4+ T cells sorted from blood. Sample subset: CD45RA-negative fraction. V is TRBV2 and J is TRBJ2-4; D may be TRBD1 or TRBD2 (5 bases each). CDR3 sequence (DNA): TGTGCCAGCAGTGACCCGGGGCTAGCCAAAAACATTCAGTACTTC. Translation: CASSDPGLAKNIQYF.